These 5 T cell receptor beta chains originate from one sample sequenced in a study of blood T cell repertoires in COVID-19. Some clones are missing from TCRdb's copy, which holds only in-frame ones; the method was immunoSEQ multiplex PCR. The sample records hundreds of thousands of clones, 88% being singletons. Sequenced material: peripheral blood. The origin of the receptors is a woman between 65 and 79 years old with COVID-19, enrolled during active disease.

The gene calls are TRBV6-7 and TRBJ1-2; TRBD1 agrees at 9 bases. TRBV6-7 is treated as an ORF (open reading frame) with a function not yet certain. CDR3 length: 15 residues. With 0 bases clipped from V and 7 bases from J, the junction kept 6 bases outside the gene matches. CDR3 amino acids: CASSYSTGGVFGYTF. CDR3 coding DNA: TGTGCCAGCAGTTACTCCACAGGGGGCGTCTTTGGCTACACCTTC.

The chain joins TRBV5-8 to TRBJ2-7; no definite D call. CDR1 and CDR2 (germline): SGHTS, YDEGEE. V shed 8 bases and J shed 0 bases, with 12 bases lying between them. There are 13 residues in the CDR3. The CDR3 DNA reads as TGTGCCAGACCGGAGCACCTCTCCTACGAGCAGTACTTC. This encodes CARPEHLSYEQYF. Variable domain in full (rest from reference TRBV5-8 and TRBJ2-7): EAGVTQSPTHLIKTRGQQATLRCSPISGHTSVYWYQQALGLGLQFLLWYDEGEERNRGNFPPRFSGRQFPNYSSELNVNALELEDSALYLCARPEHLSYEQYFGPGTRLTVT.

V usage is TRBV30 and J usage is TRBJ2-7; TRBD2 might be the D (7 bases). V was trimmed by 0 bases and J by 3 bases, leaving 18 bases between them. Germline CDR1 and CDR2: GTSNPN and SVGIG (reference sequence). The CDR3 length is 16 residues. The CDR3 bases are TGTGCCTGGAGTGTACGAGGGGGGGCGGGAATCTACGAGCAGTACTTC. Its translation: CAWSVRGGAGIYEQYF.

This clone was recorded a few times. The chain uses TRBV10-1 and TRBJ2-7; 11 bases align to TRBD2. CDR3 length: 14 amino acids. V lost 2 bases to trimming and J lost 3 bases; unmatched junction nucleotides: 0. The germline CDR1 and CDR2 sequences are WNHNN and SYGVQD (reference sequence). The CDR3, as DNA: TGCGCCAGCAGTGAGACTAGCGGGGGCTACGAGCAGTACTTC. Translating gives CASSETSGGYEQYF.

V is TRBV3-1 (or the pseudogene TRBV3-2) and J is TRBJ2-1, with D possibly being TRBD1 (6 bases). The CDR3 extends over 13 amino acids. The V end lost 1 base, the J end lost 9 bases, and 10 bases lay between the germline ends. Germline V gene lookup returns CDR1 LGHDT and CDR2 YNNKEL (reference sequence). This CDR3 reads CASSQGRQAEQFF. DNA of the CDR3: TGTGCCAGCAGCCAAGGGCGACAGGCTGAGCAGTTCTTC.